This entry concerns a single TCR beta chain. Profiled with immunoSEQ multiplex PCR; TCRdb holds only in-frame clones, not every one. The table lists 150,000 or so clones, around 80% of them singletons. The data were obtained in a study of blood T cell repertoires in COVID-19. Study-wide background: The analysed material was cDNA or gDNA that came from T cells, B-cell-depleted T cells, or PBMCs.

The CDR3 is made up of 18 amino acids. In germline, CDR1 is SGHVS, CDR2 FQNEAQ. Losses at the gene ends were 5 bases for V and 7 bases for J; bases not matched to a gene: 17. Sequenced input: peripheral blood. This chain connects TRBV7-8 to TRBJ2-1, with 10 bases fitting TRBD1. This receptor was identified in a woman in her forties or fifties in a cohort sampled during active or convalescent COVID-19. The CDR3 coding sequence is TGTGCCAGCAGCCGAGGGACAGGGGACCCAACGGCCTCGAATGAGCAGTTCTTC. This translates into CASSRGTGDPTASNEQFF.